This T cell receptor (beta chain) appears in the sequencing data of a study of blood T cell repertoires in COVID-19. Study-level background: Researchers got acute and convalescent COVID-19 samples from the United States, Italy and Spain.

The CDR3 runs to 15 residues. With V trimmed by 0 bases and J by 5 bases, 6 bases remained unmatched. The germline V gene has CDR1 MGHRA and CDR2 YSYEKL. Only in-frame clones appear in the TCRdb table, and some are missing; sequencing was by immunoSEQ multiplex PCR. The data hold roughly 350,000 clones, with around 84% observed a single time. The chain has TRBV4-1 and TRBJ1-1; the match to TRBD1 covers 7 bases. This receptor was identified in a woman between 18 and 30 years old with acute or convalescent COVID-19. The sample consisted of peripheral blood. As DNA, the CDR3 is TGCGCCAGCAGCCAAGATGTGACAGGGAGTACTGAAGCTTTCTTT. Translated, it gives CASSQDVTGSTEAFF.